Following are 10 T cell receptor beta chains from one sample sequenced in a study of response to subunit inactivated influenza vaccine. TCRdb reanalysed the RT-PCR reads using MiXCR and keeps one entry per CDR3 protein. The sample lists 500,000 to 600,000 distinct CDR3 sequences; 16% were seen once. This material consisted of CD4+ T cells sorted from PBMCs, taken less than 30 months after vaccination. The receptors were gathered from a man in his fifties or sixties who received an inactivated influenza vaccine.

V and J are TRBV4-3 and TRBJ2-1; 7 positions match TRBD1. Germline CDR1 and CDR2: LGHNA and YSLEER. This CDR3 has 14 amino acids. J lost 9 bases, V lost 0 bases, and 5 bases had no gene match. The CDR3 region is CASSQEPGGGEQFF. The DNA for the CDR3 is TGCGCCAGCAGCCAAGAGCCAGGGGGTGGTGAGCAGTTCTTC.

This chain uses TRBV29-1 with TRBJ2-3; D call uncertain. V lost 7 bases and J 2 bases, leaving 4 bases between the germline ends. Germline V gene lookup returns CDR1 SQVTM and CDR2 ANQGSEA. CDR3 size: 10 residues. The chain's CDR3 is CSAYTDTQYF. Here the CDR3 DNA reads TGCAGCGCCTACACAGATACGCAGTATTTT.

This chain connects TRBV6-1 to TRBJ2-2, with unresolved D. The germline CDR1 and CDR2 sequences are MNHNS and SASEGT. This CDR3 is built from 14 residues. V was pared by 3 bases and J by 7 bases, with 12 bases between. Here the CDR3 DNA reads TGTGCCAGCAGTGATGGTACGAGGAGCGGGGAGCTGTTTTTT. Translation: CASSDGTRSGELFF.

A word on this clonotype: Germline and junction disagree at one end, which may indicate a read error. The chain is built from TRBV6-5 and TRBJ1-1, with D unresolved. The germline CDR1 and CDR2 sequences are MNHEY and SVGAGI. CDR3 length equals 14 residues. CDR3 nucleotide sequence: TGTGCCAGCAGTTATCGGAAATTGAACACTGAAGTTTTCTTT. It translates to CASSYRKLNTEVFF.

There are many counts of this clonotype. V gene TRBV12-3 or TRBV12-4 combines with J gene TRBJ1-2, with TRBD1 matching 8 bases. This CDR3 has 12 amino acids. V shed 6 bases and J 8 bases; nucleotides not matched to a gene: 5. CDR3 in amino acids: CASRITGGGYTF. The CDR3 DNA follows: TGTGCCAGCAGAATTACAGGGGGAGGCTACACCTTC.

The rearrangement uses TRBV29-1 and TRBJ2-5, with D possibly being TRBD2 (6 bases). The V end lost 6 bases, the J end lost 1 base, and 12 bases lay between the germline ends. Per the germline V gene, CDR1 is SQVTM and CDR2 is ANQGSEA. CDR3 size: 13 residues. CDR3 in amino acids: CSVRIAVQETQYF. In DNA form, the CDR3 reads TGCAGCGTGCGGATAGCGGTCCAAGAGACCCAGTACTTC.

The table lists this clonotype with a few counts. The chain joins TRBV11-1 to TRBJ2-1, with D tentatively TRBD2 (5 bases). The germline V gene encodes CDR1 SGHAT and CDR2 FQDESV (reference sequence). Deletions cut 3 bases from V and 0 bases from J, with 18 bases between. This CDR3 region has 18 residues. DNA for the CDR3: TGTGCCAGCAGCTTTGCGCGGGCAAATACGTACTCCTACAATGAGCAGTTCTTC. This codes for CASSFARANTYSYNEQFF.

This sequence joins TRBV7-2 and TRBJ2-5, with unresolved D. Trimming took 5 bases from V and 1 from J, leaving 8 bases between them. Germline-derived CDR1 and CDR2 are SGHTA and FQGNSA. The CDR3 covers 13 residues. CDR3 DNA sequence: TGTGCCAGCAGCACCCAAGGCCAAGAGACCCAGTACTTC. This encodes CASSTQGQETQYF.

The V gene is TRBV12-3 or TRBV12-4, the J gene TRBJ1-1; D call uncertain. The length of the CDR3 is 13 residues. Deletions cut 4 bases from V and 4 bases from J, with 10 bases between. CDR3 DNA sequence: TGTGCCAGCAGTTCCAACTACGGCACTGAAGCTTTCTTT. Protein: CASSSNYGTEAFF.

This chain connects TRBV29-1 to TRBJ1-4; D is ambiguous. V was shortened by 8 bases and J by 0 bases, with 13 bases between the two germline ends. CDR1 and CDR2 from the germline V gene are SQVTM and ANQGSEA. The CDR3 extends over 14 amino acids. CDR3 loop: CSPPGTATNEKLFF. CDR3 coding DNA: TGCAGCCCCCCGGGCACAGCAACTAATGAAAAACTGTTTTTT. Full variable domain (rest looked up from reference TRBV29-1 and TRBJ1-4): SAVISQKPSRDICQRGTSLTIQCQVDSQVTMMFWYRQQPGQSLTLIATANQGSEATYESGFVIDKFPISRPNLTFSTLTVSNMSPEDSSIYLCSPPGTATNEKLFFGSGTQLSVL.